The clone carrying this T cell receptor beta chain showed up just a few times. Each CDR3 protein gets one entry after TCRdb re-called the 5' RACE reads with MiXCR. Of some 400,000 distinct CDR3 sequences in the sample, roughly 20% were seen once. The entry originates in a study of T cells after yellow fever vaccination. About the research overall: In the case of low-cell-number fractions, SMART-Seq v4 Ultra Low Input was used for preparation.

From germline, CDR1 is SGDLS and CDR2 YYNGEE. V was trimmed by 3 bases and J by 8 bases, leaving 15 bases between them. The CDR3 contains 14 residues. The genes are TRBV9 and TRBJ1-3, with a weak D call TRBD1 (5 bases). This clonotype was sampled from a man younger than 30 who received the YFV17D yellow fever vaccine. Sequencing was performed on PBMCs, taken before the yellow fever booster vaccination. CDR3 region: CASSGGVRGDTIYF. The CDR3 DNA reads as TGTGCCAGCAGCGGAGGGGTACGGGGAGACACCATATATTTT.